The 30 T cell receptor beta chains given below trace back to one sample, sequenced in a study of Ad26.COV2.S vaccination and SARS-CoV-2 variants. Using immunoSEQ multiplex PCR, the repertoire was profiled, and TCRdb retains in-frame clones only, with some absent. Of 300,000 to 400,000 clones listed, around 90% were seen once; the top ten hold 3% to 5%. The material sequenced was peripheral blood, taken after recovery from COVID-19. These receptors were taken from a human donor who had recovered from COVID-19.

By share of the sample, this clone is medium-sized. This rearrangement joins TRBV21-1 to TRBJ2-3; TRBD1 is the table's D call, not checked against the DNA. TRBV21-1 is an annotated pseudogene. The CDR3 length is 15 residues. CDR3 residues: CASSKVGQVTDTQYF. CDR3 sequence (DNA): TGTGCCAGCAGCAAAGTCGGACAGGTCACAGATACGCAGTATTTT.

This chain links TRBV11-2 with TRBJ2-3; 14 bases fit TRBD2. Germline V CDR1 and CDR2: SGHAT, FQNNGV. The trim removed 5 bases at V and 6 bases at J, leaving 7 bases unmatched. The CDR3 loop spans 16 amino acids. CDR3: CASSRGLAGAADTQYF. The CDR3 DNA reads TGTGCCAGCAGCCGGGGACTAGCGGGGGCGGCGGATACGCAGTATTTT.

The CDR3 sequence: CASRGQLPYEQYF. DNA of the CDR3: TGTGCTAGTCGGGGACAGCTCCCTTACGAGCAGTACTTC. This chain links TRBV12-5 with TRBJ2-7; 7 bases fit TRBD1. Germline loops: CDR1 LGHNT, CDR2 FRNRAP. The V segment lost 8 bases and the J segment 4 bases; nucleotides outside the gene matches: 8. This CDR3 spans 13 amino acids. The full variable domain, completed using reference TRBV12-5 and TRBJ2-7, is DARVTQTPRHKVTEMGQEVTMRCQPILGHNTVFWYRQTMMQGLELLAYFRNRAPLDDSGMPKDRFSAEMPDATLATLKIQPSEPRDSAVYFCASRGQLPYEQYFGPGTRLTVT.

The chain has TRBV2 and TRBJ1-1; D call uncertain. With 6 bases removed from V and 0 bases from J, the gap between germline ends came to 11 bases. Germline CDR1 SNHLY, CDR2 FYNNEI. The CDR3 is 14 amino acids. CDR3 nucleotides: TGTGCCAGCAGACTATCAATAATGAACACTGAAGCTTTCTTT. Amino acid sequence: CASRLSIMNTEAFF.

The rearrangement joins TRBV5-1 to TRBJ1-2; the match to TRBD1 covers 8 bases. V gave up 0 bases and J gave up 3 bases; unmatched junction bases: 4. The CDR3 consists of 15 residues. Germline values: CDR1 SGHRS, CDR2 YFSETQ. The CDR3 DNA sequence: TGCGCCAGCAGCTTGGCTCTGGACAGGGACTATGGCTACACCTTC. It encodes CASSLALDRDYGYTF.

This clone has just a few counts. The chain carries TRBV11-3 and TRBJ2-1; 9 bases agree with TRBD2. J was trimmed by 5 bases and V by 5 bases; bases with no gene match: 10. This CDR3 has 16 residues. Germline V gene data show CDR1 as SGHNT and CDR2 as YENEEA. The CDR3, as DNA: TGTGCCAGCAGCGCCAAGGGAGCGGGGGGCGACAATGAGCAGTTCTTC. Its protein is CASSAKGAGGDNEQFF. The variable domain in full, with the rest retrieved from reference TRBV11-3 and TRBJ2-1, is EAGVVQSPRYKIIEKKQPVAFWCNPISGHNTLYWYLQNLGQGPELLIRYENEEAVDDSQLPKDRFSAERLKGVDSTLKIQPAELGDSAVYLCASSAKGAGGDNEQFFGPGTRLTVL.

The chain has TRBV5-6 and TRBJ2-7; D possibly corresponds to TRBD1 (6 bases). Germline V gene data show CDR1 as SGHDT and CDR2 as YYEEEE. V dropped 1 base and J dropped 5 bases, with 13 bases sitting between them. The CDR3 runs to 14 residues. In nucleotides, the CDR3 is TGTGCCAGCAGCTTGATGGCAAACAGGGACGAGCAGTACTTC. It translates to CASSLMANRDEQYF.

The V and J genes are TRBV19 and TRBJ2-7; no clear D gene. CDR3 length equals 15 residues. The V end lost 2 bases, the J end lost 0 bases, and 11 bases lay between the germline ends. Germline V gene sequence: CDR1 LNHDA, CDR2 SQIVND (reference sequence). The CDR3 DNA sequence: TGTGCCAGTAGTATAACCCCGTTCCTCTCCTACGAGCAGTACTTC. Its translation: CASSITPFLSYEQYF.

The count of this clone is one. This sequence joins TRBV12-3 or TRBV12-4 and TRBJ1-1; 7 nucleotides match TRBD1. The CDR3 loop spans 13 amino acids. The V and J ends lost 5 bases and 4 bases, in that order; junction bases with no gene match: 4. The CDR3 region is CASSQTGSTEAFF. DNA for the CDR3: TGTGCCAGCAGTCAGACAGGGTCCACTGAAGCTTTCTTT.

The table lists this clone with a count of one. This sample also contains other DNA sequences that code for the same CDR3. The gene calls are TRBV6-1 and TRBJ1-5; D may be TRBD1 (5 bases). CDR3 length: 13 residues. With 3 bases removed from V and 6 bases from J, the gap between germline ends came to 9 bases. Germline loops: CDR1 MNHNS, CDR2 SASEGT. The CDR3 here is CASSDRVSQPQHF. Here the CDR3 DNA reads TGTGCCAGCAGTGACAGGGTATCTCAGCCCCAGCATTTT.

The chain links TRBV5-1 to TRBJ2-1; no clear D. Trimming took off 7 bases at V and 10 bases at J, with 18 bases between the two ends. In germline, CDR1 is SGHRS, CDR2 YFSETQ. CDR3 length: 13 residues. DNA for the CDR3: TGCGCCAGCTACCCGAGCGCGCGGTCGGAGCAGTTCTTC. This gives the protein CASYPSARSEQFF.

The gene calls are TRBV9 and TRBJ1-4, with a possible D match to TRBD1 (5 bases). CDR3 size: 17 residues. V shed 0 bases and J shed 7 bases, with 19 bases lying between them. CDR1 is SGDLS, CDR2 YYNGEE, per germline. CDR3 protein: CASSVGRTGTRGEKLFF. DNA of the CDR3: TGTGCCAGCAGCGTAGGCCGAACCGGGACTAGAGGTGAAAAACTGTTTTTT.

The chain couples TRBV7-2 to TRBJ1-4; D is possibly TRBD1 (6 bases). CDR3 length: 15 amino acids. Germline V gene data show CDR1 as SGHTA and CDR2 as FQGNSA. The ends were cut back, 5 bases at V and 0 bases at J, with 10 bases in the middle. For the CDR3, the DNA is TGTGCCAGCAGCCTCACAGGGTCAACTAATGAAAAACTGTTTTTT. The encoded protein is CASSLTGSTNEKLFF.

About this clone: The sample holds other DNA sequences that translate to the same CDR3. V is TRBV5-1 and J is TRBJ2-3, with 7 bases lining up with TRBD1. CDR1 and CDR2 from the germline V gene are SGHRS and YFSETQ. V dropped 2 bases and J dropped 4; count of bases not matched to a gene: 4. There are 14 residues in the CDR3. Here the CDR3 DNA reads TGCGCCAGCAGCTTAGGGGGCGTAGCAGATACGCAGTATTTT. As protein: CASSLGGVADTQYF.

The CDR3: CASSGSAKNIQYF. In nucleotides, the CDR3 is TGTGCCAGCAGCGGGTCGGCCAAAAACATTCAGTACTTC. The rearrangement uses TRBV9 and TRBJ2-4; D is unclear. Trimming took off 3 bases at V and 1 base at J, with 5 bases between the two ends. This CDR3 is 13 amino acids long. Germline V gene sequence: CDR1 SGDLS, CDR2 YYNGEE.

The rearrangement links TRBV12-5 to TRBJ1-5, with D possibly matching TRBD1 (5 bases). The CDR3 is 17 amino acids. The V gene's germline CDR1 is LGHNT and CDR2 FRNRAP. The ends were cut back, 6 bases at V and 1 base at J, with 19 bases in the middle. CDR3 sequence (DNA): TGTGCTAGTGGGACCGGGACCCTCCCAGGCAGCAATCAGCCCCAGCATTTT. It yields the protein CASGTGTLPGSNQPQHF.

This clone was counted between two and nine times. The rearrangement joins TRBV6-6 to TRBJ1-1; possibly TRBD1 for D (6 bases). Germline loops: CDR1 MNHNY, CDR2 SVGAGI (reference sequence). Trimming took off 5 bases at V and 4 bases at J, with 11 bases between the two ends. The CDR3 has 13 amino acids. CDR3 coding DNA: TGTGCCAGCAGTACAGGGTTGGCCACTGAAGCTTTCTTT. Translation gives CASSTGLATEAFF.

The rearrangement uses TRBV20-1 and TRBJ1-1; D perhaps matches TRBD1 (5 bases). Looked up from germline, CDR1 is DFQATT and CDR2 is SNEGSKA (reference sequence). The CDR3 contains 11 residues. V lost 1 base, J lost 8 bases, and 8 bases lay in between. The CDR3, as DNA: TGCAGTGCTAGAGGACAGCACGAAGCTTTCTTT. Its translation: CSARGQHEAFF.

The rearrangement joins TRBV4-3 to TRBJ2-2; possible D gene TRBD2, 5 bases. The length of the CDR3 is 15 residues. Germline V gene sequence: CDR1 LGHNA, CDR2 YSLEER. Trimming left V 0 bases short and J 5 bases short, with 10 bases between. The chain's CDR3 is CASSQDLGGTGELFF. The CDR3 nucleotides read TGCGCCAGCAGCCAAGACTTAGGCGGGACCGGGGAGCTGTTTTTT.

The rearrangement joins TRBV5-4 to TRBJ2-5; D may be TRBD2 (6 bases). The CDR3 is made up of 14 amino acids. Per the germline V gene, CDR1 is SGHNT and CDR2 is YYREEE (reference sequence). The ends were cut back, 0 bases at V and 5 bases at J, with 11 bases in the middle. In nucleotides, the CDR3 is TGTGCCAGCAGCTTGGCACTAGCCGTGGAGACCCAGTACTTC. This translates into CASSLALAVETQYF.

The V call is TRBV6-5, the J call TRBJ1-2; 8 nucleotides line up with TRBD1. CDR1 MNHEY and CDR2 SVGAGI come from the germline V gene. V was clipped by 2 bases and J by 7 bases; unmatched bases: 9. The CDR3 runs 15 residues. CDR3 sequence: CASSYRDRPRRGYTF. The CDR3 nucleotides read TGTGCCAGCAGTTACAGGGACAGGCCTCGCCGTGGCTACACCTTC.

This rearrangement joins TRBV6-2 or TRBV6-3 to TRBJ2-2, with D perhaps TRBD2 (7 bases). This CDR3 contains 16 residues. Trimming removed 5 bases from V and 3 bases from J, with 16 bases in between. Per germline, CDR1 MNHEY and CDR2 SVGEGT. CDR3 amino acids: CASSEEGGADTGELFF. DNA for the CDR3: TGTGCCAGCAGTGAGGAGGGGGGGGCGGACACCGGGGAGCTGTTTTTT.

The V and J genes are TRBV11-2 and TRBJ1-3; D is unresolved. V lost 1 base and J lost 2, with 9 bases in between. This CDR3 is 15 amino acids long. Per germline, CDR1 SGHAT and CDR2 FQNNGV. The CDR3 is CASSLVRSPGNTIYF. CDR3 coding DNA: TGTGCCAGCAGCTTAGTGAGGTCTCCTGGAAACACCATATATTTT.

This clone was seen more than once but under ten times. This rearrangement joins TRBV5-6 to TRBJ2-3; either TRBD1 or TRBD2 may fit D (6 bases each). The germline gives CDR1 SGHDT, CDR2 YYEEEE. This CDR3 comprises 15 residues. The germline V and J ends were trimmed by 4 bases and 5 bases, with 17 bases remaining between them. CDR3 DNA: TGTGCCAGCAGCCGTTATACGGGGGCTGGAGATACGCAGTATTTT. Amino acid sequence: CASSRYTGAGDTQYF.

In this sample, this clone turned up a few times. V is TRBV4-3 and J is TRBJ2-2; 10 bases map to TRBD1. With V trimmed by 3 bases and J by 5 bases, 6 bases remained unmatched. This CDR3 comprises 16 residues. The V gene's germline CDR1 is LGHNA and CDR2 YSLEER. CDR3 bases: TGCGCCAGCAGCCACAGACAGGGGGCGAGGACCGGGGAGCTGTTTTTT. This codes for CASSHRQGARTGELFF.

CDR3 in DNA: TGTGCCAGCAGCCCGTTCCCAAGCTCCTACAATGAGCAGTTCTTC. Translating it yields CASSPFPSSYNEQFF. This chain links TRBV11-3 with TRBJ2-1, with D unresolved. Per germline, CDR1 SGHNT and CDR2 YENEEA. Trimming shortened V by 5 bases and J by 0 bases, and 11 bases separated the two germline ends. There are 15 residues in the CDR3.

This clone was seen a few times. The V and J genes are TRBV2 and TRBJ1-5, with 11 bases fitting TRBD1. This CDR3 has 15 amino acids. With 4 bases clipped from V and 4 bases from J, the junction kept 3 bases outside the gene matches. The germline gives CDR1 SNHLY, CDR2 FYNNEI. CDR3 loop: CASSGTGGGNQPQHF. The CDR3 DNA reads as TGTGCCAGCAGTGGGACAGGGGGCGGAAATCAGCCCCAGCATTTT.

The chain recombines TRBV5-6 with TRBJ1-1, with D uncertain. The length of the CDR3 is 15 residues. Germline CDR1 SGHDT, CDR2 YYEEEE. V lost 6 bases to trimming and J lost 4 bases, with 19 bases between them. The CDR3 DNA reads TGTGCCAGCACCTCCGTCGAGGGAGGCGTCACTGAAGCTTTCTTT. Protein product: CASTSVEGGVTEAFF.

J is TRBJ1-1 and V is TRBV4-1; TRBD1 matches 8 bases. Losses at the gene ends were 4 bases for V and 4 bases for J; bases not matched to a gene: 5. Germline V CDR1 and CDR2: MGHRA, YSYEKL. The CDR3 has 14 residues. CDR3 region: CASSRLTGGTEAFF. In nucleotides, the CDR3 is TGCGCCAGCAGCCGCCTCACAGGGGGCACTGAAGCTTTCTTT.

The genes are TRBV4-2 and TRBJ2-1; no firm D call. Germline values: CDR1 LGHNA, CDR2 YNFKEQ. Trimming took off 0 bases at V and 2 bases at J, with 20 bases between the two ends. The CDR3 extends over 19 amino acids. In DNA, the CDR3 is TGTGCCAGCAGCCAAGATCACACAGTAAGCTTGCATCCCTACAATGAGCAGTTCTTC. Translation gives CASSQDHTVSLHPYNEQFF.